Presented here are 10 T cell receptor beta chains from one specimen sequenced in a study of T cell repertoires in cytomegalovirus infection. From the reads, TCRdb called clonotypes with MiXCR, one entry per CDR3 protein. Found here are fewer than 65,000 distinct CDR3 sequences, around 18% of them singletons; the top ten hold 26%. Which antigens these TCRs recognize remains unknown. The specimen comprised CD8+ T cells from cultured PBMCs, sampled from culture after CMV antigen stimulation. All receptors come from a human donor in good health (CMV status not recorded). Some clones in this sample may be carry-over from other donors' samples.

The chain employs TRBV27 and TRBJ1-6; no firm D call. CDR1 is MNHEY and CDR2 is SMNVEV in the germline V gene (reference sequence). V lost 7 bases to trimming and J lost 7 bases, with 17 bases between them. The CDR3 totals 15 residues. The CDR3: CASTEGGFFNSPLHF. CDR3 in DNA: TGTGCCAGCACCGAAGGCGGGTTTTTCAATTCACCCCTCCACTTT.

This clonotype was observed a handful of times. This chain joins TRBV7-3 and TRBJ2-1; a possible D gene is TRBD2 (6 bases). Deletions cut 4 bases from V and 4 bases from J, with 14 bases between. The germline V gene has CDR1 SGHTA and CDR2 FQGTGA. The CDR3 is 15 amino acids. The CDR3 nucleotides read TGTGCCAGCAGCTCTCACTCGGCGGGATACAATGAGCAGTTCTTC. Protein sequence: CASSSHSAGYNEQFF.

This clonotype was seen repeatedly, ten times or more. The rearrangement links TRBV7-8 to TRBJ2-7; D possibly uses TRBD1 or TRBD2 (6 bases each). Trimming removed 4 bases from V and 6 bases from J, with 10 bases in between. This CDR3 comprises 12 residues. Germline CDR1 is SGHVS and CDR2 is FQNEAQ. This chain's CDR3 is CASSSRGGEQYF. The CDR3 DNA is TGTGCCAGCAGCTCCAGGGGAGGCGAGCAGTACTTC.

The CDR3 sequence: CASSPTGAGYGYTF. The CDR3 bases are TGTGCCAGCAGCCCGACAGGGGCCGGCTATGGCTACACCTTC. The chain employs TRBV7-3 and TRBJ1-2; 8 bases are a match to TRBD1. This CDR3 is 14 amino acids long. Germline V CDR1 and CDR2: SGHTA, FQGTGA. The V gene end was trimmed by 5 bases and the J gene end by 4 bases; junction bases not matched to a gene: 6. The whole variable domain, filled in from reference TRBV7-3 and TRBJ1-2, reads GAGVSQTPSNKVTEKGKYVELRCDPISGHTALYWYRQSLGQGPEFLIYFQGTGAADDSGLPNDRFFAVRPEGSVSTLKIQRTERGDSAVYLCASSPTGAGYGYTFGSGTRLTVV.

The V gene is TRBV6-2 or TRBV6-3, the J gene TRBJ2-2; unclear D gene. Trimming pared 7 bases from V and 8 bases from J, leaving 17 bases between. Germline CDR1 MNHEY, CDR2 SVGEGT. The CDR3 is 14 amino acids. This CDR3 reads CASTPVPSKGELFF. The CDR3 DNA reads TGTGCCAGCACTCCGGTCCCATCGAAAGGGGAGCTGTTTTTT.

This clonotype was seen more than once but under ten times. This rearrangement joins TRBV4-1 to TRBJ2-7, with a weak D call TRBD1 (6 bases). The CDR3 loop spans 16 amino acids. V was clipped by 2 bases and J by 2 bases, with 16 bases between them. Germline values: CDR1 MGHRA, CDR2 YSYEKL. The CDR3 DNA reads TGCGCCAGCAGCCAATTGGTCGGCAGGGGTGCCTACGAGCAGTACTTC. This codes for CASSQLVGRGAYEQYF.

Only a few counts were recorded for this clonotype. The chain has TRBV7-2 and TRBJ2-1; D is unclear. The ends were cut back, 5 bases at V and 13 bases at J, with 18 bases in the middle. Germline V CDR1 and CDR2: SGHTA, FQGNSA. This CDR3 is built from 13 residues. The CDR3 nucleotides are TGTGCCAGCAGCACCGACCGCTACTGGAACCAGTTCTTC. Protein: CASSTDRYWNQFF.

There are many counts of this clonotype. J is TRBJ1-1 and V is TRBV6-1; 9 bases match TRBD1. The germline gives CDR1 MNHNS, CDR2 SASEGT. V shed 7 bases, J shed 2 bases, and the junction held 11 bases outside the gene matches. This CDR3 region has 16 residues. CDR3 residues: CASTPGQGLYNTEAFF. CDR3 bases: TGTGCCAGCACCCCGGGACAGGGTTTATACAACACTGAAGCTTTCTTT.

This clonotype was seen a handful of times. The chain joins TRBV10-3 to TRBJ1-4, with TRBD1 as a possible D gene (5 bases). The CDR3 extends over 15 amino acids. Deletions cut 0 bases from V and 8 bases from J, with 13 bases between. Germline values: CDR1 ENHRY, CDR2 SYGVKD. The CDR3, as DNA: TGTGCCATCAGTGAGTCCCCTCGTCGGGGCGAAAAACTGTTTTTT. Its protein is CAISESPRRGEKLFF.

The rearrangement joins TRBV29-1 to TRBJ2-2, with D perhaps assigned TRBD1 or TRBD2 (6 bases each). This CDR3 is 16 amino acids long. Trimming pared 1 base from V and 4 bases from J, leaving 16 bases between. Germline V gene sequence: CDR1 SQVTM, CDR2 ANQGSEA. CDR3 bases: TGCAGCGTTGAAGGCTGGAGGGGGGACTTCACCGGGGAGCTGTTTTTT. Its translation: CSVEGWRGDFTGELFF.